This TCR beta chain was observed in a study of PD-1 blockade in classical Hodgkin lymphoma. Overall study results and limits: Diminished baseline TCR diversity has been reported in newly diagnosed patients relative to healthy donors. Possibly reflecting disease activity or prior therapy, repertoire differences have causes that remain undefined.

Patients all relapsed after autologous stem cell transplantation, and there was variation in brentuximab vedotin exposure. Using immunoSEQ multiplex PCR, the repertoire was profiled, and TCRdb retains in-frame clones only, with some absent. In the table there are 13,000 or so clones, roughly 82% of which are singletons. This clone was seen a handful of times. Its cognate antigen is unknown. Trimming removed 0 bases at V and 0 bases at J, with 8 bases between. The germline CDR1 and CDR2 sequences are LGHNA and YSLEER. This CDR3 spans 15 amino acids. This sequence joins TRBV4-3 and TRBJ2-5; D unclear. The sequenced sample was peripheral blood mononuclear cells (PBMCs), obtained at baseline. This clonotype was sampled from a human donor with classical Hodgkin lymphoma. CDR3 in amino acids: CASSQDLTYQETQYF. The CDR3 DNA is TGCGCCAGCAGCCAAGATCTCACGTACCAAGAGACCCAGTACTTC.